The rows below give T cell receptor beta chains drawn from one sample of a study of metastatic and nonmetastatic thyroid tumors. With MiXCR, TCRdb reprocessed the PCR reads. Found here are some 64,000 clones, under 5% of them singletons; the top ten hold around 22%. The source material was blood. The receptors were gathered from a female donor with papillary thyroid cancer or a benign thyroid nodule (not recorded which). Some clones in this sample may be carry-over from other donors' samples. Both conserved end residues are part of each CDR3. Each record gives: D gene, J gene, clone size, V gene, CDR3 DNA, CDR3 protein. D genes are given only for firm matches. Size values are once, few and many counts, or a class for expanded clones, and some rows have none.

>TRBD2|TRBJ2-7|-|TRBV7-9
TGTGCCAGCAACCCGGGGACTAGCGGTACCTACGAGCAGTACTTC
CASNPGTSGTYEQYF
>-|TRBJ2-7|many|TRBV7-9
TGTGCCAGCAGCCCAACACAGGGCTCCTACGAGCAGTACTTC
CASSPTQGSYEQYF
>-|TRBJ1-2|many|TRBV12-3/TRBV12-4
TGTGCCAGCAGTTACAGGCGCTACTATGGCTACACCTTC
CASSYRRYYGYTF
>-|TRBJ1-1|many|TRBV12-3/TRBV12-4
TGTGCCAGCAGTTTTGGGCAGGAAGCTTTCTTT
CASSFGQEAFF
>-|TRBJ2-5|-|TRBV6-2/TRBV6-3
TGTGCCAGCAGTTACCTGACATGGTCCCGCGAGACCAAGTACTTC
CASSYLTWSRETKYF
>TRBD1|TRBJ1-2|-|TRBV25-1
TGTGCCAGCAGTGTGACAGGGGACAACTATGGCTACACCTTC
CASSVTGDNYGYTF
>TRBD1|TRBJ2-7|-|TRBV5-1
TGCGCCAGCAGTCCGGGACAGGGTGGAGGTTCCTACGAGCAGTACTTC
CASSPGQGGGSYEQYF
>-|TRBJ1-3|many|TRBV24-1
TGTGCCGCCCAGGGGCGCGGATCTGGAAACACCATATATTTT
CAAQGRGSGNTIYF
>-|TRBJ1-2|many|TRBV9
TGTGCCAGCAGCGTAGCTAAGGTTACTCCAAGCTACACCTTC
CASSVAKVTPSYTF
>-|TRBJ2-2|few|TRBV7-9
TGTGCCAGCAGCTTAGGGGTCCCCGGGGAGCTGTTTTTT
CASSLGVPGELFF
>-|TRBJ1-1|many|TRBV7-2
TGTGCCAGCAGCTTAGGATGGGGGCGGGACACTGAAGCTTTCTTT
CASSLGWGRDTEAFF